This T cell receptor (beta chain) originates from a study of patients and donors after allogeneic stem cell transplantation. Using its own MiXCR run on the RT-PCR reads, TCRdb lists one record per CDR3 protein. Of tens of thousands of distinct CDR3 sequences in the sample, around 5% were seen once. Trimming at V came to 4 bases and at J to 4 bases, leaving 1 base not matched to a gene. The CDR3 consists of 12 residues. Germline V gives CDR1 SQVTM, CDR2 ANQGSEA. This clonotype was seen many times. The source of this sequence is a human donor who was either an allogeneic HSCT recipient or a stem cell or donor lymphocyte infusion donor (not recorded which). It is not recorded whose cells these are; they may come from a transplant donor. The sequenced sample was blood, either unsorted or a sorted T cell fraction (not recorded which). The gene calls are TRBV29-1 and TRBJ1-2; 9 bases agree with TRBD1. CDR3 loop: CSVGGQGYGYTF. DNA for the CDR3: TGCAGCGTTGGGGGACAGGGCTATGGCTACACCTTC.